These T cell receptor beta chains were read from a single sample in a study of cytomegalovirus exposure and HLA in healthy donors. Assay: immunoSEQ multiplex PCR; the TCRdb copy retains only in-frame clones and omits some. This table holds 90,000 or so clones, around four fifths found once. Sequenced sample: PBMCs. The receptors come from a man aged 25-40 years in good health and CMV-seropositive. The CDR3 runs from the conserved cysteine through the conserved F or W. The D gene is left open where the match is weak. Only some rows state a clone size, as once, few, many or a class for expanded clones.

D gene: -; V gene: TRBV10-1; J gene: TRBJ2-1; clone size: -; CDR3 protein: CASSESHREGFLSSYNEQFF; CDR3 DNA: TGCGCCAGCAGTGAGTCTCACAGGGAGGGATTCCTGAGCTCCTACAATGAGCAGTTCTTC
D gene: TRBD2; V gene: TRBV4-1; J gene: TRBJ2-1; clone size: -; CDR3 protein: CASSQGILAVSYNEQFF; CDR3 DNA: TGCGCCAGCAGCCAGGGCATTCTAGCGGTTTCCTACAATGAGCAGTTCTTC
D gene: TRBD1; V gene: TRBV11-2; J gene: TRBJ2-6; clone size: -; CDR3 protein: CASSHYRGQSTGANVLTF; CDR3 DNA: TGTGCCAGCAGCCATTACAGGGGCCAATCCACTGGGGCCAACGTCCTGACTTTC
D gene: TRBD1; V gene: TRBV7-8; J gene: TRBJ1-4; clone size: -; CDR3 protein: CASSMDRGWTNEKLFF; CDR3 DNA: TGTGCCAGCAGCATGGACAGGGGTTGGACTAATGAAAAACTGTTTTTT
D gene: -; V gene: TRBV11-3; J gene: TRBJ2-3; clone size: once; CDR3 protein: CASSLAGLDTQYF; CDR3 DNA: TGTGCCAGCAGCTTAGCGGGGTTGGATACGCAGTATTTT
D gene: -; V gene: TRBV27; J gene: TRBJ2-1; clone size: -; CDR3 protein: CASSLGVSGSYNEQFF; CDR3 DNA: TGTGCCAGCAGTTTGGGGGTTAGCGGCTCCTACAATGAGCAGTTCTTC
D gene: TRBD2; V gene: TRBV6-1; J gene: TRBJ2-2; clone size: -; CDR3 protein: CASSVAAGGLTGELFF; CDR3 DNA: TGTGCCAGCAGTGTAGCAGCGGGAGGACTCACCGGGGAGCTGTTTTTT
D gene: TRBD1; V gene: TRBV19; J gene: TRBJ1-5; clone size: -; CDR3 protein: CASSRQGAISNQPQHF; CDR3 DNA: TGTGCCAGTAGTAGACAGGGGGCGATCTCCAATCAGCCCCAGCATTTT
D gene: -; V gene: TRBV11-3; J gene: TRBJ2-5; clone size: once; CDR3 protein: CASSLGDNIVTDEETQYF; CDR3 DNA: TGTGCCAGCAGCTTAGGGGACAATATAGTCACAGACGAAGAGACCCAGTACTTC
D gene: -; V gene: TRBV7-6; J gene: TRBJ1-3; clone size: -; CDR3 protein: CASSFNIDPSSGNTIYF; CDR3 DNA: TGTGCCAGCAGCTTTAACATCGACCCTAGCTCTGGAAACACCATATATTTT
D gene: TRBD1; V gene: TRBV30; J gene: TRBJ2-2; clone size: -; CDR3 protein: CAWSVLRTGGSGELFF; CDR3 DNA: TGTGCCTGGAGTGTACTAAGGACAGGGGGCTCCGGGGAGCTGTTTTTT
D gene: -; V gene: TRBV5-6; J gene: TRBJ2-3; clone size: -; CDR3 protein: CASSLEAFTDTQYF; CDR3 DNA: TGTGCCAGCAGCTTAGAGGCCTTCACAGATACGCAGTATTTT
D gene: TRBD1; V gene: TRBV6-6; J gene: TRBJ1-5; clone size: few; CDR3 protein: CASSRHDRANQPQHF; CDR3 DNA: TGTGCCAGCAGCCGACATGACAGGGCGAATCAGCCCCAGCATTTT
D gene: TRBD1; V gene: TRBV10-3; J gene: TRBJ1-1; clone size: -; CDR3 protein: CAISDPRDRGDTEAFF; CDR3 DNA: TGTGCCATCAGTGATCCCCGGGACAGGGGTGACACTGAAGCTTTCTTT
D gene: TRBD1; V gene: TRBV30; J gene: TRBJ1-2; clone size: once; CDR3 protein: CASNDRGYGYTF; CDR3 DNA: TGTGCCTCTAACGACAGGGGGTATGGCTACACCTTC
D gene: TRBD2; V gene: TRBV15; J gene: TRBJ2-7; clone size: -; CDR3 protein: CATSRDDVAGASYEQYF; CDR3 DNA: TGTGCCACCAGCAGAGATGACGTGGCGGGAGCATCGTACGAGCAGTACTTC
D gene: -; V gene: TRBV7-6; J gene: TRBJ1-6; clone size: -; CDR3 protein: CASSLEIGGNSPLHF; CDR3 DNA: TGTGCCAGCAGCTTAGAGATCGGGGGTAATTCACCCCTCCACTTT
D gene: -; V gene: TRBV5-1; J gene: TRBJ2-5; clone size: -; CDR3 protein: CASSAMSSRETQYF; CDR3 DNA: TGCGCCAGCAGCGCTATGTCGTCGAGGGAGACCCAGTACTTC
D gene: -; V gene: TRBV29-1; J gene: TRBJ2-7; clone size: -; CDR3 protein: CSVDVFSAGRNYEQYF; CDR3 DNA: TGCAGCGTTGATGTCTTTTCGGCGGGACGGAACTACGAGCAGTACTTC
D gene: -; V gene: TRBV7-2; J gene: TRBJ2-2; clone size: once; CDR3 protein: CASRGWAANTGELFF; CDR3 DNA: TGTGCCAGCCGGGGGTGGGCCGCGAACACCGGGGAGCTGTTTTTT
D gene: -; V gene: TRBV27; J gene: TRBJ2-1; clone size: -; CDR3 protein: CASSLSIAADYNEQFF; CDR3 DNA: TGTGCCAGCAGTTTGTCTATAGCGGCTGACTACAATGAGCAGTTCTTC
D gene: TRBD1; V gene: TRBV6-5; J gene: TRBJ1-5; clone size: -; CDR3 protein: CASGKTGSNQPQHF; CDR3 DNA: TGTGCCAGCGGAAAGACAGGGAGCAATCAGCCCCAGCATTTT
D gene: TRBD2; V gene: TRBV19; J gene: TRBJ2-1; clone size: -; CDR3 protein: CASRPGLAGLSSYNEQFF; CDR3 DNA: TGTGCCAGTAGGCCGGGACTAGCGGGTTTGAGCTCCTACAATGAGCAGTTCTTC
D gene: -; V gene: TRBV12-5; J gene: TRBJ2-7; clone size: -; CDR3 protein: CASGPSKPGKVHEQYF; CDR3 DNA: TGTGCTAGTGGTCCTTCCAAACCGGGAAAAGTCCACGAGCAGTACTTC
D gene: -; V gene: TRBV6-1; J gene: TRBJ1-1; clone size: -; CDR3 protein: CASLPGTLNTEAFF; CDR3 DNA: TGTGCCAGCCTCCCCGGGACACTGAACACTGAAGCTTTCTTT
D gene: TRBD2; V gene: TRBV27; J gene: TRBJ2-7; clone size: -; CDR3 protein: CASSLGLAGDEQYF; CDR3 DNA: TGTGCCAGCAGTCTCGGACTAGCGGGAGACGAGCAGTACTTC
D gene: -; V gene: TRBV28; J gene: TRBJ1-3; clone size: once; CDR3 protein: CASYGEFSGNTIYF; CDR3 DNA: TGTGCCAGCTACGGGGAGTTCTCTGGAAACACCATATATTTT
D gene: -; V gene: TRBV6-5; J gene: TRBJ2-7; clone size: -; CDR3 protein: CASSEDRYEQYF; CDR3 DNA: TGTGCCAGCAGTGAAGACAGGTACGAGCAGTACTTC
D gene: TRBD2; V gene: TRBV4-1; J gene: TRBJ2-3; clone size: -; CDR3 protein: CASSQVPRPSVGGGYTDTQYF; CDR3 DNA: TGCGCCAGCAGCCAAGTTCCCCGGCCTAGCGTGGGGGGAGGGTACACAGATACGCAGTATTTT
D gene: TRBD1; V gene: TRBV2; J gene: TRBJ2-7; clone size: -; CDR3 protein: CASCPGTGFGEQYF; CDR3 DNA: TGTGCCAGCTGTCCCGGGACAGGTTTTGGGGAGCAGTACTTC
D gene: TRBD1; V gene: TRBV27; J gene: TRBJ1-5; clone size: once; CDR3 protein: CASSSGTGINQPQHF; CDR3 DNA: TGTGCCAGCAGTTCAGGGACAGGGATTAATCAGCCCCAGCATTTT
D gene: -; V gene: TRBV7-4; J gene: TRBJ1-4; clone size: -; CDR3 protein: CASSLSLQARTNEKLFF; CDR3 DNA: TGTGCCAGCAGCTTATCCTTACAGGCGCGGACTAATGAAAAACTGTTTTTT
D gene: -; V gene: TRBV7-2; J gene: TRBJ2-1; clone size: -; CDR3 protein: CASSRWGAATVSSYNEQFF; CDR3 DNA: TGTGCCAGCAGCCGATGGGGCGCGGCTACCGTCAGCTCCTACAATGAGCAGTTCTTC
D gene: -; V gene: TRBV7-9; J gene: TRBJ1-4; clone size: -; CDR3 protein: CASSLTGPNEKLFF; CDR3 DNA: TGTGCCAGCAGCCTGACAGGTCCTAATGAAAAACTGTTTTTT
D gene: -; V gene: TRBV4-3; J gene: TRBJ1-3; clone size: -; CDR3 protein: CASSQDRGATGNTIYF; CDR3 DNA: TGCGCCAGCAGCCAAGATCGGGGGGCAACTGGAAACACCATATATTTT
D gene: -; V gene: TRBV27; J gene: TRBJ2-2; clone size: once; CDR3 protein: CASSLGMTANTGELFF; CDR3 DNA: TGTGCCAGCAGTTTAGGGATGACAGCGAACACCGGGGAGCTGTTTTTT
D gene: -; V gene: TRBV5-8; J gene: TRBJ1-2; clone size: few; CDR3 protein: CASSFTGFYGYTF; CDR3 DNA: TGTGCCAGCAGCTTTACAGGTTTCTATGGCTACACCTTC